Shown below are 26 T cell receptor beta chains from a single sample sequenced in a study of blood T cell repertoires in COVID-19. This table comes from immunoSEQ multiplex PCR, and its TCRdb copy is limited to in-frame clones, with some not included. The table includes under 250,000 clones, 86% detected once. The sample was PBMCs or T cells enriched from blood (not recorded which). Receptors were obtained from a man aged 35 to 55 who had recovered from COVID-19.

The chain has TRBV28 and TRBJ2-1; 10 bases line up with TRBD2. Germline trimming cut 5 bases from V and 2 bases from J; bases unmatched to any gene: 3. This CDR3 comprises 15 residues. The germline V gene has CDR1 MDHEN and CDR2 SYDVKM. The CDR3 coding sequence is TGTGCCAGCAGTACGACTAGCGGGCCCTACAATGAGCAGTTCTTC. Its protein is CASSTTSGPYNEQFF.

This chain connects TRBV9 to TRBJ2-7, with TRBD2 as a possible D gene (6 bases). The CDR3 covers 14 residues. Germline assignment: CDR1 SGDLS and CDR2 YYNGEE. The V gene lost 0 bases and the J gene lost 5 bases, with 12 bases spanning the gap. The CDR3 region has the DNA TGTGCCAGCAGCGTAGGGGGACTTGAGAACGAGCAGTACTTC. Translation gives CASSVGGLENEQYF.

This rearrangement joins TRBV3-1 (or the pseudogene TRBV3-2) to TRBJ2-3, with 7 nucleotides matching TRBD2. V was pared by 2 bases and J by 7 bases, with 6 bases of the junction left unmatched. The CDR3 contains 14 residues. Germline V gene lookup returns CDR1 LGHDT and CDR2 YNNKEL (reference sequence). CDR3 amino acids: CASSQSASGYTQYF. The CDR3 DNA follows: TGTGCCAGCAGCCAATCGGCTAGCGGTTATACGCAGTATTTT.

This rearrangement joins TRBV5-6 to TRBJ2-3; D is undetermined. The CDR3 totals 15 residues. With 0 bases removed from V and 4 bases from J, the gap between germline ends came to 12 bases. Germline V gene data show CDR1 as SGHDT and CDR2 as YYEEEE. The CDR3 protein is CASSLAVSQADTQYF. In nucleotides, the CDR3 is TGTGCCAGCAGCTTGGCCGTTAGTCAGGCAGATACGCAGTATTTT. Complete variable domain (other parts from reference TRBV5-6 and TRBJ2-3): DAGVTQSPTHLIKTRGQQVTLRCSPKSGHDTVSWYQQALGQGPQFIFQYYEEEERQRGNFPDRFSGHQFPNYSSELNVNALLLGDSALYLCASSLAVSQADTQYFGPGTRLTVL.

This sequence joins TRBV7-9 and TRBJ1-2; 8 bases align to TRBD1. Germline assignment: CDR1 SEHNR and CDR2 FQNEAQ (reference sequence). The V and J ends lost 5 bases and 5 bases, in that order; junction bases with no gene match: 4. The CDR3 covers 13 residues. The CDR3 reads CASSRGQAYGYTF. The CDR3 nucleotides read TGTGCCAGCAGCCGGGGACAGGCTTATGGCTACACCTTC.

The chain links TRBV27 to TRBJ2-1, with TRBD2 identical over 11 bases. CDR1 is MNHEY, CDR2 SMNVEV, per germline (reference sequence). The V segment lost 4 bases and the J segment 7 bases; nucleotides outside the gene matches: 6. The CDR3 runs to 15 residues. DNA for the CDR3: TGTGCCAGCAGTTCACTAGCGGGAGAACGTAATGAGCAGTTCTTC. Its translation: CASSSLAGERNEQFF.

The V gene is TRBV15, the J gene TRBJ2-5, with 7 bases identical to TRBD2. The V segment lost 3 bases and the J segment 5 bases; nucleotides outside the gene matches: 9. This CDR3 region has 15 residues. In germline, CDR1 is LNHNV, CDR2 YYDKDF (reference sequence). The CDR3 reads CATSRTLTSDETQYF. The CDR3 DNA is TGTGCCACCAGCAGGACTCTTACTAGCGACGAGACCCAGTACTTC. The whole variable domain, filled in from reference TRBV15 and TRBJ2-5, reads DAMVIQNPRYQVTQFGKPVTLSCSQTLNHNVMYWYQQKSSQAPKLLFHYYDKDFNNEADTPDNFQSRRPNTSFCFLDIRSPGLGDTAMYLCATSRTLTSDETQYFGPGTRLLVL.

The chain carries TRBV5-1 and TRBJ2-7; 8 nucleotides agree with TRBD2. The CDR3 has 18 amino acids. Germline assignment: CDR1 SGHRS and CDR2 YFSETQ. V lost 3 bases, J lost 2 bases, and 16 bases stayed unmatched. CDR3 sequence: CASSWRTQSSSGTYEQYF. The CDR3 DNA reads TGCGCCAGCAGCTGGCGGACTCAGTCTAGTAGCGGGACCTACGAGCAGTACTTC.

This clone was recorded at least ten times. The V and J genes are TRBV6-5 and TRBJ2-3; D is possibly TRBD1 (6 bases). Germline-derived CDR1 and CDR2 are MNHEY and SVGAGI. Trimming shortened V by 7 bases and J by 1 base, and 9 bases separated the two germline ends. CDR3 size: 13 residues. The CDR3 here is CASNSGGTDTQYF. The CDR3, as DNA: TGTGCCAGCAATTCAGGGGGCACAGATACGCAGTATTTT.

V gene TRBV28 combines with J gene TRBJ2-3; TRBD1 matches 7 bases. This CDR3 is built from 14 residues. The V segment lost 3 bases and the J segment 0 bases; nucleotides outside the gene matches: 0. Germline loops: CDR1 MDHEN, CDR2 SYDVKM. The CDR3: CASSLGQSTDTQYF. The CDR3 coding sequence is TGTGCCAGCAGTTTGGGACAGAGCACAGATACGCAGTATTTT.

The chain couples TRBV5-4 to TRBJ1-1; 8 positions agree with TRBD1. The length of the CDR3 is 13 residues. V was clipped by 4 bases and J by 2 bases; unmatched bases: 1. Per the germline V gene, CDR1 is SGHNT and CDR2 is YYREEE (reference sequence). The chain's CDR3 is CASSTGGNTEAFF. CDR3 in DNA: TGTGCCAGCAGCACAGGGGGAAACACTGAAGCTTTCTTT.

The chain carries TRBV10-3 and TRBJ2-5, with 7 bases identical to TRBD2. This CDR3 has 13 amino acids. The ends lost 8 bases at V and 1 base at J; junction bases unmatched: 4. The germline CDR1 and CDR2 sequences are ENHRY and SYGVKD. CDR3 coding DNA: TGTGCCATCGCGGGAGCCACCCAAGAGACCCAGTACTTC. Its translation: CAIAGATQETQYF.

The chain employs TRBV2 and TRBJ2-7, with TRBD2 identical over 13 bases. Germline CDR1 reads SNHLY; CDR2 reads FYNNEI. Trimming took 4 bases from V and 4 from J; bases not matched to a gene: 4. The CDR3 is 15 residues long. In nucleotides, the CDR3 is TGTGCCAGCAGTGGACCGACTAGCGGGAGGTACGAGCAGTACTTC. It specifies CASSGPTSGRYEQYF.

J is TRBJ1-5 and V is TRBV28; 8 positions agree with TRBD1. CDR3 size: 15 residues. Looked up from germline, CDR1 is MDHEN and CDR2 is SYDVKM. The junction had 9 bases not matched to a gene; V was cut back by 3 bases and J by 8 bases. The CDR3 DNA reads TGTGCCAGCAGTTTTTCAGCAGGGGGCAGAAAGCCCCAGCATTTT. Translation: CASSFSAGGRKPQHF.

The gene calls are TRBV5-1 and TRBJ2-3; TRBD1 agrees at 8 bases. The trim removed 4 bases at V and 2 bases at J, leaving 3 bases unmatched. CDR3 size: 14 residues. Germline lookup yields CDR1 SGHRS and CDR2 YFSETQ. CDR3 nucleotide sequence: TGCGCCAGCAGCCTGGGACAGGACACAGATACGCAGTATTTT. Protein sequence: CASSLGQDTDTQYF. Using reference TRBV5-1 and TRBJ2-3 for the parts outside the CDR3, the full variable domain is KAGVTQTPRYLIKTRGQQVTLSCSPISGHRSVSWYQQTPGQGLQFLFEYFSETQRNKGNFPGRFSGRQFSNSRSEMNVSTLELGDSALYLCASSLGQDTDTQYFGPGTRLTVL.

This chain uses TRBV27 with TRBJ2-7; 13 bases match TRBD2. Trimming removed 3 bases from V and 2 bases from J; junction bases left unmatched: 19. CDR1 MNHEY and CDR2 SMNVEV come from the germline V gene (reference sequence). This CDR3 region has 21 residues. The DNA for the CDR3 is TGTGCCAGCAGTTTTAAGTTCCCGTTCGGACTAGCGGGAGTAAGGCCCTACGAGCAGTACTTC. Translation gives CASSFKFPFGLAGVRPYEQYF.

The CDR3 loop is CASSAQFYNEQFF. The DNA of the CDR3 is TGTGCCAGCAGTGCCCAGTTCTACAATGAGCAGTTCTTC. The V gene is TRBV27, the J gene TRBJ2-1; D is unclear. The CDR3 is 13 residues long. V gave up 5 bases and J gave up 3 bases, with 8 bases separating them. Looked up from germline, CDR1 is MNHEY and CDR2 is SMNVEV (reference sequence).

This chain links TRBV4-1 with TRBJ1-4; D unclear. In germline, CDR1 is MGHRA, CDR2 YSYEKL. The length of the CDR3 is 14 residues. Trimming pared 6 bases from V and 2 bases from J, leaving 10 bases between. CDR3 protein: CASRPLETNEKLFF. For the CDR3, the DNA is TGCGCCAGCAGGCCTTTGGAGACTAATGAAAAACTGTTTTTT.

J is TRBJ1-5 and V is TRBV5-1, with D perhaps TRBD1 (5 bases). Germline V gene data show CDR1 as SGHRS and CDR2 as YFSETQ. CDR3 length: 14 residues. V gave up 0 bases and J gave up 7 bases, with 11 bases separating them. The CDR3, as DNA: TGCGCCAGCAGCTTGGCCCCAGGGCAACAGCCCCAGCATTTT. The encoded protein is CASSLAPGQQPQHF.

In its sample, this clone was seen once. This chain uses TRBV9 with TRBJ2-7; 10 nucleotides line up with TRBD2. The junction had 9 bases not matched to a gene; V was cut back by 1 base and J by 5 bases. The CDR3 loop spans 16 amino acids. The V gene's germline CDR1 is SGDLS and CDR2 YYNGEE. CDR3 sequence reads: CASSVTSSGGLDEQYF. In DNA, the CDR3 is TGTGCCAGCAGCGTAACGTCTAGCGGGGGCTTGGACGAGCAGTACTTC.

The chain employs TRBV25-1 and TRBJ2-5; 10 positions agree with TRBD1. Germline loops: CDR1 MGHDK, CDR2 SYGVNS. The CDR3 has 15 amino acids. With 8 bases clipped from V and 5 bases from J, the junction kept 11 bases outside the gene matches. The CDR3 nucleotides are TGTGCCAGCGGGGACGGGACAGGGGCGCCGGAGACCCAGTACTTC. This codes for CASGDGTGAPETQYF.

CDR3 loop: CASSSPGTAPYEQYF. The CDR3 DNA sequence: TGTGCCAGCAGTTCCCCCGGGACTGCCCCCTACGAGCAGTACTTC. The chain combines TRBV28 with TRBJ2-7; perhaps TRBD2 as D (6 bases). Germline assignment: CDR1 MDHEN and CDR2 SYDVKM. V lost 4 bases and J 2 bases, leaving 15 bases between the germline ends. The CDR3 is made up of 15 amino acids.

A remark on this clone: Other DNA sequences in this specimen translate into the identical CDR3. The rearrangement joins TRBV5-1 to TRBJ2-5; D unclear. The CDR3 is made up of 14 amino acids. The V end was cut by 0 bases, the J end by 1 base, with 7 bases between. Germline V gene lookup returns CDR1 SGHRS and CDR2 YFSETQ. The CDR3 protein is CASSLAGGQETQYF. CDR3 in DNA: TGCGCCAGCAGCTTGGCCGGCGGCCAAGAGACCCAGTACTTC.

The chain employs TRBV7-9 and TRBJ1-1; no clear D gene. CDR1 is SEHNR, CDR2 FQNEAQ, per germline (reference sequence). The CDR3 extends over 11 amino acids. V was shortened by 8 bases and J by 4 bases, with 8 bases between the two germline ends. The CDR3 protein is CASLGGTEAFF. For the CDR3, the DNA is TGTGCCAGCCTGGGAGGCACTGAAGCTTTCTTT.

V and J are TRBV7-2 and TRBJ1-1; 8 bases are shared with TRBD1. Trimming removed 6 bases from V and 5 bases from J; junction bases left unmatched: 8. The CDR3 runs to 14 residues. CDR1 and CDR2 (germline): SGHTA, FQGNSA. CDR3 bases: TGTGCCAGCAGTTTGAACAGGGGGTTAACTGAAGCTTTCTTT. Translated, it gives CASSLNRGLTEAFF.

The rearrangement joins TRBV12-5 to TRBJ1-5; D unresolved. Germline values: CDR1 LGHNT, CDR2 FRNRAP. This CDR3 contains 12 residues. The ends were cut back, 1 base at V and 4 bases at J, with 2 bases in the middle. The CDR3 is CASGLANQPQHF. The CDR3 DNA follows: TGTGCTAGTGGTTTGGCAAATCAGCCCCAGCATTTT.